Listed below are T cell receptor beta chains from one sample, sequenced in a study of radiotherapy plus CTLA-4 blockade in lung cancer. Sequenced by immunoSEQ multiplex PCR; TCRdb stores in-frame clones only, minus some. This table has tens of thousands of clones, 76% appearing once. This sample comprised peripheral blood, obtained from a patient treated with radiotherapy plus ipilimumab. These receptors were taken from a human donor with non-small cell lung cancer who had stable disease on radiotherapy plus ipilimumab. CDR3s include the opening cysteine and the closing phenylalanine or tryptophan.

TRBJ2-1,TRBV5-1,CASTLRGGGLYNEQFF
TRBJ2-3,TRBV10-3,CAISEGLNRAYDTQYF
TRBJ2-3,TRBV27,CASSPSPRGFGTDTQYF
TRBJ1-6,TRBV6-5,CASSPPGQVNSPLHF
TRBJ2-2,TRBV28,CASSLWASGGANPGELFF
TRBJ1-1,TRBV2,CASSEGTGGMTEAFF
TRBJ2-6,TRBV7-6,CASSVIKISQSRANVLTF
TRBJ1-2,TRBV7-3,CASSRDIFDYGYTF
TRBJ1-5,TRBV28,CASSLGQNQPQHF
TRBJ1-5,TRBV2,CASSVGDPGNQPQHF
TRBJ2-1,TRBV10-1,CASSGTDSSYNEQFF
TRBJ1-2,TRBV7-9,CASSLDRTYGYTF
TRBJ1-1,TRBV19,CASSTFGAGNTEAFF
TRBJ1-5,TRBV6-5,CASSYEGINQPQHF
TRBJ1-6,TRBV18,CASSPTTGPNNSPLHF
TRBJ2-6,TRBV10-1,CASSEGGAGANVLTF
TRBJ2-1,TRBV5-1,CASSGRTGLGNEQFF
TRBJ1-6,TRBV6-6,CACFQGQYNSPLHF
TRBJ1-2,TRBV7-2,CASSYRSTNYGYTF
TRBJ1-2,TRBV5-1,CASSLANNNYGYTF
TRBJ1-2,TRBV27,CASSLSFHLGLHF
TRBJ1-2,TRBV10-3,CAISAGTGSNYGYTF
TRBJ1-1,TRBV4-2,CASSQITGTGIYTEAFF
TRBJ2-5,TRBV5-1,CASSSDGTSGGETQYF
TRBJ2-2,TRBV7-9,CASSLRWERSTGELFF
TRBJ1-5,TRBV9,CASSVGGARDNQPQHF
TRBJ1-5,TRBV25-1,CASSESGNQPQHF
TRBJ2-3,TRBV5-1,CASSLNGRTSTDTQYF
TRBJ2-2,TRBV5-1,CASSLGSTGGTGELFF
TRBJ2-6,TRBV27,CASSFLRDRGTPGANVLTF
TRBJ2-2,TRBV18,CASSPLPSGTGELFF
TRBJ1-5,TRBV19,CASSFDSRGNQPQHF
TRBJ2-3,TRBV5-1,CASSLVPGLAGSLADTQYF
TRBJ1-5,TRBV28,CASSLVAGQPQHF
TRBJ2-3,TRBV7-8,CASSSHRGGGLTDTQYF
TRBJ1-1,TRBV6-1,CASSEGTTEAFF
TRBJ1-2,TRBV5-1,CASSLEGDGYTF
TRBJ1-2,TRBV14,CASSQVRSFGYTF
TRBJ1-1,TRBV2,CASSVHRGSNTEAFF
TRBJ2-2,TRBV15,CATSRCPPRCGELFF
TRBJ1-3,TRBV7-2,CASSLTGSKGSASGNTIYF
TRBJ2-3,TRBV4-1,CASSQIGLGRADTQYF
TRBJ1-4,TRBV2,CASRKETGGEKLFF
TRBJ1-1,TRBV19,CAVRGQENTEAFF
TRBJ2-1,TRBV18,CASSPGQGRYNEQFF
TRBJ1-1,TRBV10-2,CASSEKDRAEAFF
TRBJ2-3,TRBV7-6,CASSLGGYTDTQYF
TRBJ1-3,TRBV29-1,CSVVTGRTGNTIYF
TRBJ1-4,TRBV5-6,CASSSPSGSEKLFF
TRBJ2-5,TRBV9,CASSVGGLAGSQETQYF
TRBJ2-2,TRBV7-3,CASSPGTANTGELFF
TRBJ1-5,TRBV5-4,CASSFGGGGNQPQHF
TRBJ1-6,TRBV5-1,CASSLQSSYNSPLHF
TRBJ1-6,TRBV6-5,CASSASLEFHF
TRBJ1-2,TRBV6-1,CASSEAARGYGYTF
TRBJ2-1,TRBV5-1,CASRQGSDEQFF
TRBJ2-5,TRBV9,CASSPGGGPGETQYF